These T cell receptor beta chains were read from a single sample in a study of cytomegalovirus exposure and HLA in healthy donors. The assay was immunoSEQ multiplex PCR, and TCRdb's table has in-frame clones only and misses some. The table has 150,000 to 200,000 clones, less than 95% seen once. The sequenced material came from PBMCs. These receptors were taken from a woman aged 18-35 years in good health and CMV-seropositive. Each CDR3 is given with its conserved first and last residue. The order of the fields is D gene, J gene, V gene, CDR3 DNA, CDR3 protein. D genes are given only for firm matches.

>TRBD1|TRBJ2-7|TRBV4-1
TGCGCCAGCAGCCAACCGACAGGGGCTCTGGAGGGGCAGTACTTC
CASSQPTGALEGQYF
>TRBD2|TRBJ2-5|TRBV6-5
TGTGCCAGCAGTCCCTGGACTAGCGGGGGAGAGACCCAGTACTTC
CASSPWTSGGETQYF
>NA|TRBJ1-1|TRBV5-6
TGTGCCAGCAGCTCCCCCCACGGGGGGGGTTACACTGAAGCTTTCTTT
CASSSPHGGGYTEAFF
>NA|TRBJ2-1|TRBV4-1
TGCGCCAGCAGCCCCAGCACAGATTACATTATCCATGAGCAGTTCTTC
CASSPSTDYIIHEQFF
>NA|TRBJ2-5|TRBV11-2
TGTGCCAGCAGCTTAGGTCGAGGGGGGCTAGCGGTACAAGAGACCCAGTACTTC
CASSLGRGGLAVQETQYF
>NA|TRBJ2-7|TRBV6-5
TGTGCCAGCAGTTTATCCGGGGGTCGACTCTTCTACGAGCAGTACTTC
CASSLSGGRLFYEQYF
>NA|TRBJ2-7|TRBV5-1
TGCGCCAGCAGCTTGGTAAAGGGGACCTACGAGCAGTACTTC
CASSLVKGTYEQYF
>TRBD1|TRBJ2-1|TRBV5-1
TGCGCCAGCAGCTTGCAGCCGGGACAGGGGAAAGCTTACAATGAGCAGTTCTTC
CASSLQPGQGKAYNEQFF
>TRBD1|TRBJ1-5|TRBV25-1
TGTGCCAGCAGTGAAGGGACAGGGGATCAGCCCCAGCATTTT
CASSEGTGDQPQHF
>TRBD1|TRBJ1-2|TRBV19
TGTGCCAGTAGTACCGGACAGGGGATCGGTGGCTACACCTTC
CASSTGQGIGGYTF
>TRBD2|TRBJ2-3|TRBV5-8
TGTGCCAGCAGCTTTACCTTAGCGGGAGGGGCAGATACGCAGTATTTT
CASSFTLAGGADTQYF